This entry lists 19 T cell receptor beta chains sequenced from one sample in a study of T cells after posttransplantation cyclophosphamide listed by TCRdb under 2016. The library relied on the immunoSEQ multiplex PCR assay. Not all clones reach the TCRdb copy of this immuneACCESS table, which keeps in-frame sequences only. Checked studies attribute under half of the gap to unresolved V genes and leave the rest unexplained. This sample has fewer than 35,000 clones in the table, none counted a single time. Together, the top ten hold more than 4.5% of the sample. Sequencing was done on a sample of PBMCs. Receptors originate from a young woman in good health and a related stem cell transplant donor.

In this sample, this clone turned up many times. CDR3 amino acids: CASSRSGQGDQPQHF. The CDR3, as DNA: TGTGCCAGCAGCCGATCGGGACAGGGGGATCAGCCCCAGCATTTT. The V gene is TRBV6-2 or TRBV6-3, the J gene TRBJ1-5; 11 bases are a match to TRBD1. The CDR3 sequence is 15 residues long. Looked up from germline, CDR1 is MNHEY and CDR2 is SVGEGT. Losses at the gene ends were 6 bases for V and 5 bases for J; bases not matched to a gene: 6.

This clone showed up many times. The chain uses TRBV28 and TRBJ1-2; 9 positions match TRBD1. The CDR3 runs 13 residues. Germline trimming cut 5 bases from V and 10 bases from J; bases unmatched to any gene: 8. Germline CDR1 reads MDHEN; CDR2 reads SYDVKM. CDR3 residues: CASSTRDRAAYTF. CDR3 in DNA: TGTGCCAGCAGTACCCGGGACAGGGCGGCCTACACCTTC.

Ten or more counts support this clone. The chain couples TRBV6-1 to TRBJ2-7, with D tentatively TRBD1 or TRBD2 (5 bases each). CDR1 MNHNS and CDR2 SASEGT come from the germline V gene. Trimming left V 3 bases short and J 2 bases short, with 14 bases between. The CDR3 covers 15 residues. The CDR3 region is CASSDSAGSPYEQYF. The DNA of the CDR3 is TGTGCCAGCAGTGATTCGGCAGGGAGTCCCTACGAGCAGTACTTC.

This clone was detected ten times or more. The chain uses TRBV2 and TRBJ1-4; D is undetermined. Trimming pared 4 bases from V and 0 bases from J, leaving 6 bases between. Germline assignment: CDR1 SNHLY and CDR2 FYNNEI. CDR3 length: 14 residues. The CDR3 nucleotides read TGTGCCAGCAGTGTTCAAACAACTAATGAAAAACTGTTTTTT. It translates to CASSVQTTNEKLFF. The full variable domain, rest sourced from reference TRBV2 and TRBJ1-4, is EPEVTQTPSHQVTQMGQEVILRCVPISNHLYFYWYRQILGQKVEFLVSFYNNEISEKSEIFDDQFSVERPDGSNFTLKIRSTKLEDSAMYFCASSVQTTNEKLFFGSGTQLSVL.

This clone has at least ten counts. The chain uses TRBV6-5 and TRBJ1-1; TRBD1 is a possible D gene (5 bases). This CDR3 has 13 residues. V was cut by 6 bases and J by 2 bases, with 10 bases left in between. From germline, CDR1 is MNHEY and CDR2 SVGAGI. The CDR3 DNA follows: TGTGCCAGCAGGCGGAGGGGAAACACTGAAGCTTTCTTT. Encoded protein: CASRRRGNTEAFF.

This clone was observed many times. The chain recombines TRBV7-9 with TRBJ1-2; perhaps TRBD1 as D (6 bases). V was trimmed by 5 bases and J by 4 bases, leaving 14 bases between them. Germline V gene data show CDR1 as SEHNR and CDR2 as FQNEAQ (reference sequence). The CDR3 loop spans 14 amino acids. CDR3 in amino acids: CASSASDSIYGYTF. Written as DNA, the CDR3 is TGTGCCAGCAGCGCCTCGGACAGCATCTATGGCTACACCTTC.

Ten or more counts support this clone. This rearrangement joins TRBV6-5 to TRBJ1-2; weak D call: TRBD1 (5 bases). V lost 8 bases and J lost 3, with 10 bases in between. CDR1 is MNHEY and CDR2 is SVGAGI in the germline V gene. The CDR3 has 12 amino acids. The CDR3 loop is CASGQGDYGYTF. In nucleotides, the CDR3 is TGTGCCAGCGGGCAGGGAGACTATGGCTACACCTTC.

This clone was picked up many times. The V call is TRBV2, the J call TRBJ2-5; TRBD2 agrees at 13 bases. Losses at the gene ends were 6 bases for V and 7 bases for J; bases not matched to a gene: 5. The CDR3 loop spans 14 amino acids. In germline, CDR1 is SNHLY, CDR2 FYNNEI. The CDR3 DNA reads TGTGCCAGCAGACCTACTAGCGGGGGGGCGACCCAGTACTTC. Its protein product is CASRPTSGGATQYF.

In this sample, this clone turned up a few times. This chain links TRBV28 with TRBJ1-2, with D hard to call. Germline CDR1 is MDHEN and CDR2 is SYDVKM. The CDR3 loop spans 12 amino acids. Trimming shortened V by 1 base and J by 5 bases, and 5 bases separated the two germline ends. The CDR3 nucleotides read TGTGCCAGCAGTTTATTTCCGTATGGCTACACCTTC. It codes for CASSLFPYGYTF.

This clone was counted at least ten times. The chain employs TRBV4-2 and TRBJ2-4; TRBD2 agrees at 9 bases. This CDR3 is built from 17 residues. The V and J ends lost 0 bases and 6 bases, in that order; junction bases with no gene match: 9. Germline values: CDR1 LGHNA, CDR2 YNFKEQ. The CDR3 sequence: CASSQEGGGGGVNIQYF. The DNA for the CDR3 is TGTGCCAGCAGCCAAGAGGGCGGCGGGGGGGGTGTAAACATTCAGTACTTC.

This clone has ten or more counts. This sequence joins TRBV6-2 or TRBV6-3 and TRBJ2-7; 7 bases line up with TRBD2. The CDR3 loop spans 14 amino acids. Trimming took 8 bases from V and 5 from J; bases not matched to a gene: 12. Germline CDR1 reads MNHEY; CDR2 reads SVGEGT. The CDR3: CASGGGLGADEQYF. For the CDR3, the DNA is TGTGCCAGCGGGGGAGGACTAGGGGCCGACGAGCAGTACTTC.

This clone was seen many times. The chain has TRBV27 and TRBJ1-4; TRBD1 matches 7 bases. Germline CDR1 reads MNHEY; CDR2 reads SMNVEV (reference sequence). The J segment lost 8 bases and the V segment lost 3 bases, leaving 6 bases of the junction unmatched. The CDR3 runs to 14 residues. CDR3 in DNA: TGTGCCAGCAGTTTCCGACAGGGTGTGGAAAAACTGTTTTTT. Its protein product is CASSFRQGVEKLFF.

This clone has a count of ten or more. This chain links TRBV18 with TRBJ2-7; 12 bases are a match to TRBD1. Germline V lookup: CDR1 KGHSH, CDR2 LQKENI. The CDR3 is 15 amino acids. V shed 2 bases and J 2 bases; nucleotides not matched to a gene: 1. The CDR3: CASSPGTGGTYEQYF. In DNA, the CDR3 is TGTGCCAGCTCACCAGGGACAGGGGGCACCTACGAGCAGTACTTC. The whole variable domain, filled in from reference TRBV18 and TRBJ2-7, reads NAGVMQNPRHLVRRRGQEARLRCSPMKGHSHVYWYRQLPEEGLKFMVYLQKENIIDESGMPKERFSAEFPKEGPSILRIQQVVRGDSAAYFCASSPGTGGTYEQYFGPGTRLTVT.

This clone was counted at least ten times. V and J are TRBV7-7 and TRBJ2-5; the D is unclear. Looked up from germline, CDR1 is SSHAT and CDR2 is FNYEAQ (reference sequence). The CDR3 covers 14 residues. The V end lost 1 base, the J end lost 0 bases, and 6 bases lay between the germline ends. This CDR3 reads CASSLGRNQETQYF. The CDR3 nucleotides are TGTGCCAGCAGCTTAGGCAGGAACCAAGAGACCCAGTACTTC. Drawing the rest from reference TRBV7-7 and TRBJ2-5, the complete variable domain is GAGVSQSPRYKVTKRGQDVTLRCDPISSHATLYWYQQALGQGPEFLTYFNYEAQPDKSGLPSDRFSAERPEGSISTLTIQRTEQRDSAMYRCASSLGRNQETQYFGPGTRLLVL.

This clone was seen ten or more times. The chain links TRBV27 to TRBJ2-7, with a tentative D call TRBD1 (7 bases). CDR1 is MNHEY and CDR2 is SMNVEV in the germline V gene (reference sequence). The CDR3 has 17 residues. V lost 5 bases to trimming and J lost 4 bases, with 24 bases between them. The CDR3 DNA reads TGTGCCAGCAGTACTACTGGGGCAGGGGGGATCGGATACGAGCAGTACTTC. Amino acids: CASSTTGAGGIGYEQYF.

This clone occurred many times. This chain connects TRBV19 to TRBJ2-1; possible D gene TRBD1, 6 bases. CDR1 is LNHDA, CDR2 SQIVND, per germline (reference sequence). This CDR3 is 13 amino acids long. Trimming cost V 5 bases and J 9 bases, with 14 bases left between them. The CDR3 sequence: CASSSQGFIEQFF. DNA of the CDR3: TGTGCCAGTAGTTCACAGGGATTTATTGAGCAGTTCTTC.

This clone has at least ten counts. V usage is TRBV19 and J usage is TRBJ2-7, with TRBD1 matching 7 bases. The J segment lost 0 bases and the V segment lost 7 bases, leaving 9 bases of the junction unmatched. The CDR3 covers 15 residues. Germline V gene lookup returns CDR1 LNHDA and CDR2 SQIVND (reference sequence). CDR3 amino acids: CASTARDSSSYEQYF. The DNA of the CDR3 is TGTGCCAGTACCGCCCGGGACAGTAGCTCCTACGAGCAGTACTTC.

In its sample, this clone was seen many times. V is TRBV12-3 or TRBV12-4 and J is TRBJ1-1; possibly TRBD1 for D (5 bases). This CDR3 is built from 12 residues. Trimming took off 2 bases at V and 5 bases at J, with 6 bases between the two ends. CDR3 nucleotide sequence: TGTGCCAGCAGTTTAAGGGGAACTGAAGCTTTCTTT. Translating gives CASSLRGTEAFF.

This chain joins TRBV6-1 and TRBJ2-5, with 7 bases that match TRBD2. The CDR3 has 14 amino acids. V dropped 6 bases and J dropped 5; count of bases not matched to a gene: 9. CDR1 is MNHNS and CDR2 is SASEGT in the germline V gene. The DNA for the CDR3 is TGTGCCAGCAGGGATACGGGGGGAGGTGAGACCCAGTACTTC. It yields the protein CASRDTGGGETQYF.